The next 25 T cell receptor beta chains were all read from a single sample in a study of glioma-infiltrating T cells. The iRepertoire nested amplicon-rescue multiplex PCR amplified TCR alpha and beta CDR3s from RNA. TCRdb called the multiplex PCR reads again in MiXCR, with one record for every CDR3 protein. The table shows roughly 100,000 distinct CDR3 sequences, with roughly 30% occurring only once. The specimen sequenced was glioma tissue, nonneoplastic brain tissue, or PBMCs (not recorded which). The source of these receptors is a human donor with low-grade glioma or glioblastoma, undergoing nonglioma brain surgery, or in good health (not recorded which).

This sequence joins TRBV19 and TRBJ2-1; D perhaps matches TRBD1 (6 bases). CDR1 and CDR2 (germline): LNHDA, SQIVND (reference sequence). V gave up 5 bases and J gave up 5 bases, with 10 bases separating them. The CDR3 contains 13 residues. The CDR3 nucleotides are TGTGCCAGTAGTGATGGACAGAACAATGAGCAGTTCTTC. This sequence encodes CASSDGQNNEQFF.

The genes are TRBV11-2 and TRBJ2-7; D perhaps matches TRBD2 (5 bases). CDR1 and CDR2 (germline): SGHAT, FQNNGV. V gave up 1 base and J gave up 3 bases, with 10 bases separating them. The CDR3 extends over 14 amino acids. This chain's CDR3 is CASSLGSGNYEQYF. The CDR3 DNA sequence: TGTGCCAGCAGCTTAGGATCGGGAAACTACGAGCAGTACTTC.

The chain uses TRBV12-3 or TRBV12-4 and TRBJ2-1; TRBD2 is a possible D gene (6 bases). The CDR3 extends over 15 amino acids. The V end lost 7 bases, the J end lost 4 bases, and 17 bases lay between the germline ends. Here the CDR3 reads CASMLGLNPYNEQFF. CDR3 in DNA: TGTGCCAGCATGTTGGGACTGAACCCTTACAATGAGCAGTTCTTC.

This clonotype was recorded once. A read error is possible here, since a much larger clone lies one base away. This rearrangement joins TRBV20-1 to TRBJ2-3; 8 bases are shared with TRBD2. After removal of 0 bases from V and 9 bases from J, the junction contained 11 bases not matched to a gene. Germline V gene sequence: CDR1 DFQATT, CDR2 SNEGSKA (reference sequence). This CDR3 has 15 amino acids. CDR3 nucleotide sequence: TGCAGTGCTAGAGATCCGTCTAGCGGGTGGCAAACGCAGTATTTT. Translated: CSARDPSSGWQTQYF.

The chain combines TRBV7-2 with TRBJ2-5; the match to TRBD1 covers 8 bases. The germline gives CDR1 SGHTA, CDR2 FQGNSA. CDR3 length: 15 amino acids. The V segment lost 0 bases and the J segment 6 bases; nucleotides outside the gene matches: 6. CDR3 residues: CASSLATGGRKTQYF. For the CDR3, the DNA is TGTGCCAGCAGCTTAGCTACAGGGGGGCGTAAGACCCAGTACTTC.

This sequence joins TRBV7-8 and TRBJ2-2; 8 nucleotides agree with TRBD1. Germline V CDR1 and CDR2: SGHVS, FQNEAQ. V lost 8 bases to trimming and J lost 4 bases; unmatched junction nucleotides: 6. The CDR3 extends over 14 amino acids. CDR3 in DNA: TGTGCCAGCGCGGACAGGGTGGGCACCGGGGAGCTGTTTTTT. Translating gives CASADRVGTGELFF.

In this sample, this clonotype turned up many times. The chain links TRBV20-1 to TRBJ1-2; D not certain. Germline assignment: CDR1 DFQATT and CDR2 SNEGSKA (reference sequence). This CDR3 is 12 amino acids long. V lost 4 bases, J lost 2 bases, and 8 bases lay in between. The CDR3 is CSATGLNYGYTF. CDR3 sequence (DNA): TGCAGTGCTACAGGACTGAACTATGGCTACACCTTC.

This clonotype showed up many times. This chain uses TRBV20-1 with TRBJ2-5; TRBD1 might be the D (6 bases). Trimming took 1 base from V and 4 from J, leaving 10 bases between them. Germline lookup yields CDR1 DFQATT and CDR2 SNEGSKA (reference sequence). The CDR3 loop spans 13 amino acids. The CDR3 DNA is TGCAGTGCTAGAGTCTACAGGGCAGAGACCCAGTACTTC. It yields the protein CSARVYRAETQYF.

In this sample, this clonotype turned up many times. This chain connects TRBV6-1 to TRBJ2-1, with TRBD1 identical over 7 bases. Germline V gives CDR1 MNHNS, CDR2 SASEGT. J was trimmed by 10 bases and V by 5 bases; bases with no gene match: 8. This CDR3 comprises 13 residues. The CDR3 nucleotides read TGTGCCAGCAGTCACACCGGGACAGACGAGCAGTTCTTC. Translated, it gives CASSHTGTDEQFF.

The rearrangement joins TRBV14 to TRBJ1-2; no reliable D call. CDR3 length: 16 amino acids. Germline CDR1 SGHDN, CDR2 FVKESK. V was shortened by 2 bases and J by 0 bases, with 13 bases between the two germline ends. DNA of the CDR3: TGTGCCAGCAGCCAACGCTCGGGCCAGTCTAACTATGGCTACACCTTC. Translating gives CASSQRSGQSNYGYTF.

This clonotype occurred many times. The chain uses TRBV7-2 and TRBJ2-3; D is unresolved. Germline assignment: CDR1 SGHTA and CDR2 FQGNSA. The germline V and J ends were trimmed by 5 bases and 6 bases, with 9 bases remaining between them. The CDR3 is 12 amino acids. CDR3 amino acids: CASSKKGDTQYF. DNA for the CDR3: TGTGCCAGCAGCAAAAAAGGGGATACGCAGTATTTT.

This clonotype was recorded a few times. J is TRBJ2-3 and V is TRBV4-2; TRBD2 matches at 8 bases. The V gene end was trimmed by 4 bases and the J gene end by 4 bases; junction bases not matched to a gene: 10. In germline, CDR1 is LGHNA, CDR2 YNFKEQ. The length of the CDR3 is 16 residues. The CDR3 DNA is TGTGCCAGCAGCCCAGCCCCCGCGCGGGAGGCAGATACGCAGTATTTT. It yields the protein CASSPAPAREADTQYF.

This clonotype was seen repeatedly, ten times or more. The rearrangement links TRBV20-1 to TRBJ2-7; no clear D gene. Germline CDR1 and CDR2: DFQATT and SNEGSKA (reference sequence). V was shortened by 6 bases and J by 5 bases, with 14 bases between the two germline ends. This CDR3 region has 12 residues. The CDR3 loop reads CSATVPTDEQYF. In nucleotides, the CDR3 is TGCAGTGCCACAGTCCCTACAGACGAGCAGTACTTC.

This clonotype was observed at least ten times. The chain uses TRBV20-1 and TRBJ2-5; D is possibly TRBD2 (5 bases). The CDR3 totals 10 residues. Germline CDR1 is DFQATT and CDR2 is SNEGSKA (reference sequence). Trimming took 7 bases from V and 3 from J, leaving 6 bases between them. This CDR3 reads CSGLKETQYF. The CDR3, as DNA: TGCAGTGGACTAAAAGAGACCCAGTACTTC.

This clonotype was counted many times. The chain joins TRBV7-2 to TRBJ1-6; a weak D match, TRBD1 (6 bases). CDR3 length: 14 residues. V gave up 5 bases and J gave up 10 bases, with 15 bases separating them. Germline CDR1 SGHTA, CDR2 FQGNSA. DNA for the CDR3: TGTGCCAGCAGCCTCGACAGGTTTGAGTCACCCCTCCACTTT. Translating it yields CASSLDRFESPLHF.

The V gene is TRBV20-1, the J gene TRBJ2-5, with TRBD2 matching 8 bases. Trimming at V came to 0 bases and at J to 3 bases, leaving 6 bases not matched to a gene. Germline-derived CDR1 and CDR2 are DFQATT and SNEGSKA (reference sequence). CDR3 length: 15 amino acids. The CDR3: CSAREPGLGKETQYF. CDR3 sequence (DNA): TGCAGTGCTAGAGAACCGGGACTAGGAAAAGAGACCCAGTACTTC.

In its sample, this clonotype was seen a few times. This chain joins TRBV12-3 or TRBV12-4 and TRBJ2-3; the D gene is possibly TRBD2 (6 bases). The length of the CDR3 is 14 residues. V lost 6 bases and J lost 0, with 10 bases in between. CDR3 sequence reads: CASSPGTSTDTQYF. CDR3 sequence (DNA): TGTGCCAGCAGCCCAGGGACTAGCACAGATACGCAGTATTTT.

This clonotype appeared many times. The chain links TRBV20-1 to TRBJ2-1; no definite D call. Germline V gene sequence: CDR1 DFQATT, CDR2 SNEGSKA (reference sequence). This CDR3 is built from 12 residues. The V end was cut by 2 bases, the J end by 3 bases, with 5 bases between. The DNA for the CDR3 is TGCAGTGCTAGAATAGACTACAATGAGCAGTTCTTC. Translated, it gives CSARIDYNEQFF.

Comment on this clonotype: A much bigger clone sits one base away, suggesting this may be a read error. This chain joins TRBV15 and TRBJ1-2, with D maybe TRBD1 (5 bases). The length of the CDR3 is 16 residues. CDR1 and CDR2 (germline): LNHNV, YYDKDF (reference sequence). Trimming left V 1 base short and J 3 bases short, with 15 bases between. Written as DNA, the CDR3 is TGTGCCACCAGCAGAGGGGCCGGGGGGACGGACTATGGCTACACCTTC. Translating it yields CATSRGAGGTDYGYTF.

Notes on this clonotype: A much larger clonotype is one base distant, so this may be a read error. The chain employs TRBV28 and TRBJ1-5; maybe TRBD1 (5 bases). The CDR3 is 13 amino acids. Per the germline V gene, CDR1 is MDHEN and CDR2 is SYDVKM. In DNA form, the CDR3 reads TGTGCCACACGGGACCGACCAAATCAGCACCAGCATTTT. Translation: CATRDRPNQHQHF.

This clonotype was seen only a few times. The chain has TRBV7-8 and TRBJ2-1; D is unresolved. V was clipped by 6 bases and J by 6 bases, with 18 bases between them. The germline gives CDR1 SGHVS, CDR2 FQNEAQ. The CDR3 has 15 residues. The CDR3 DNA reads as TGTGCCAGCAGAGTGGACCCCCAGGTGGTCAATGAGCAGTTCTTC. This sequence encodes CASRVDPQVVNEQFF.

This clonotype was observed many times. The J gene is TRBJ2-1, the V gene TRBV28, with 10 bases aligning to TRBD2. The CDR3 contains 15 residues. Germline lookup yields CDR1 MDHEN and CDR2 SYDVKM. The trim removed 5 bases at V and 3 bases at J, leaving 4 bases unmatched. The CDR3 DNA is TGTGCCAGCAGTAGCGGGGGGGATTACTACAATGAGCAGTTCTTC. Amino acids: CASSSGGDYYNEQFF. The variable domain in full, completed from reference TRBV28 and TRBJ2-1, reads DVKVTQSSRYLVKRTGEKVFLECVQDMDHENMFWYRQDPGLGLRLIYFSYDVKMKEKGDIPEGYSVSREKKERFSLILESASTNQTSMYLCASSSGGDYYNEQFFGPGTRLTVL.

This clonotype was seen a single time. A clone one base away is much larger, so this may be a read error. The V and J genes are TRBV27 and TRBJ2-3; D might be TRBD1 or TRBD2, each matching 5 bases. The CDR3 length is 16 residues. Germline CDR1 is MNHEY and CDR2 is SMNVEV (reference sequence). V dropped 6 bases and J dropped 11 bases, with 27 bases sitting between them. The CDR3 DNA reads as TGTGCCAGCAGCTTACCCGGGACGCCGGCCCCGCGTGAGCAGTATTTT. Protein sequence: CASSLPGTPAPREQYF.

This clonotype occurred many times. The chain is built from TRBV6-1 and TRBJ2-3; TRBD2 agrees at 8 bases. V lost 8 bases to trimming and J lost 0 bases; unmatched junction nucleotides: 4. Looked up from germline, CDR1 is MNHNS and CDR2 is SASEGT. The CDR3 has 14 residues. The CDR3 loop reads CASSLAGSTDTQYF. In DNA, the CDR3 is TGTGCCAGCTCCTTAGCGGGGAGCACAGATACGCAGTATTTT.

This clonotype was seen many times. V usage is TRBV2 and J usage is TRBJ1-3; 10 bases fit TRBD1. The CDR3 is 15 residues long. Per germline, CDR1 SNHLY and CDR2 FYNNEI. Germline trimming cut 6 bases from V and 0 bases from J; bases unmatched to any gene: 2. The CDR3 nucleotides read TGTGCCAGCAGCGGACAGGGGGGCTCTGGAAACACCATATATTTT. This translates into CASSGQGGSGNTIYF.